This entry features one T cell receptor (beta chain) sequence. What it binds is not known. In the PCR, 60 Vbeta and 13 Jbeta primers were used. Methods used by the authors: It was a later analysis that counted about 80 million unique TCR beta chains, of which around 11 million were shared. Clones were read by immunoSEQ multiplex PCR, and TCRdb kept only the in-frame ones, dropping some. V and J calls plus clone size are reproduced from that table; the DNA served to infer D and trimming. The table has about 120,000 clones, around 74% seen once. Germline CDR1 reads MNHNS; CDR2 reads SASEGT. The V end lost 7 bases, the J end lost 3 bases, and 15 bases lay between the germline ends. The CDR3 extends over 14 amino acids. These data are taken from a study of cytomegalovirus exposure and HLA in healthy donors. Study results and limitations: Association of a missense DCLRE1C variant with TCR beta V- and J-gene trimming was reported in a later analysis.

Sequencing used PBMCs. This clonotype originated in a man aged 55 to 70 in good health and CMV-seropositive. This chain joins TRBV6-1 and TRBJ1-1; D may be TRBD1 (6 bases). CDR3 nucleotides: TGTGCCAGCACCCCCACAGGGCTGGACACTGAAGCTTTCTTT. This encodes CASTPTGLDTEAFF.